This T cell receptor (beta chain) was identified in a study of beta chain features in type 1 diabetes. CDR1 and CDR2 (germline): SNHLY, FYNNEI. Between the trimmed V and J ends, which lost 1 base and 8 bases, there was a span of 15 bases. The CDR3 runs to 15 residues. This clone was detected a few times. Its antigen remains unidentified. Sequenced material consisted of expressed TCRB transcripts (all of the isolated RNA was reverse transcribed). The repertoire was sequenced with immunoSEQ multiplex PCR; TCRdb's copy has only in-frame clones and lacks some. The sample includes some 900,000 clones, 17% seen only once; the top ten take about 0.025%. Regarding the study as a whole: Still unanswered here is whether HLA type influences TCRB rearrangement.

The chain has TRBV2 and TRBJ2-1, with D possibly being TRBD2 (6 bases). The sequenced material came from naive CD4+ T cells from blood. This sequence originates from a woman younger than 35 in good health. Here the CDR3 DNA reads TGTGCCAGCAGTGAAGTGGGCGGGAAAGCCGATGAGCAGTTCTTC. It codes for CASSEVGGKADEQFF.